This T cell receptor (beta chain) was sequenced for a study of regulatory T cells in long-lasting Graves disease. The overall study: Positivity for TSH receptor antibodies plus over 5 years of antithyroid drugs meant persistent Graves' disease. Study-wide results and caveats: Persistent disease exhibited a predilection for TRBV28, TRBJ1-2 and TRBJ2-5.

This clonotype occurred once. Antigen specificity is unknown. A junction boundary mismatches the germline segment, possibly from a read error. Relying on iRepertoire HTBI primers and Arm-PCR of CDR3 regions, the team built TCR beta libraries. TCRdb re-called the multiplex PCR reads through MiXCR, storing one row per CDR3 protein. The sample holds approximately 690,000 distinct CDR3 sequences, 25% to 35% seen once. CDR1 is MRHNA and CDR2 is SNTAGT in the germline V gene. The CDR3 is 15 amino acids. Time point noted: persistent/refractory GD, antithyroid drugs over 5 years with positive TRAb. Extracted RNA from PBMCs served as the source of the TCR library. Under American Thyroid Association guidelines, Graves' disease was diagnosed. Approximately 9 milliliters of peripheral blood went into EDTA tubes.

The sequences come from peripheral blood mononuclear cells (PBMCs), collected when the disease was refractory, from a patient treated with antithyroid drugs. The chain couples TRBV6-4 to TRBJ2-7; 10 nucleotides match TRBD1. The origin of this receptor is a female donor with Graves disease. CDR3 nucleotide sequence: TGTGCCTGCAGTTACCGGGACAGGGGTTCCTACGAGCAGTACTTC. Translated: CACSYRDRGSYEQYF.